The sample holds one count of the clone carrying this T cell receptor (beta chain). Antigen specificity is unknown. Losses at the gene ends were 2 bases for V and 6 bases for J; bases not matched to a gene: 3. This CDR3 is built from 13 residues. Germline V gene lookup returns CDR1 MNHNS and CDR2 SASEGT. The sample originates from a study of cytomegalovirus exposure and HLA in healthy donors. Overall study findings and caveats: The majority of TCR sequences were rare, yet some public TCRs appeared in many donors. A later analysis found first-cohort TCR clusters tended to co-occur in the 95 to 150 validation repertoires. Confirmation was obtained in vitro that a few CMV-associated chains are specific for CMV antigens.

The protocol was immunoSEQ multiplex PCR, while the TCRdb copy is restricted to in-frame clones and leaves out a portion. The repertoire includes some 250,000 clones, 86% of them detected once, and 0.95% to 1.5% sits in the top ten. This chain connects TRBV6-1 to TRBJ2-7; TRBD2 aligns across 8 bases. The specimen was PBMCs. The TCR was taken from a woman between 25 and 40 years old in good health and CMV-seropositive. CDR3 in amino acids: CASSESGGPEQYF. DNA for the CDR3: TGTGCCAGCAGTGAATCGGGAGGGCCCGAGCAGTACTTC.